Here is one T cell receptor beta chain with its context. This specimen belongs to a study of blood T cell repertoires in COVID-19. Sequencing was performed with immunoSEQ multiplex PCR; in TCRdb, only in-frame clones are kept and a portion is missing. The sample has about 220,000 clones, around three quarters seen once. This TCR was sampled from a woman between 70 and 85 years old with acute or convalescent COVID-19. The sample consisted of peripheral blood.

CDR3 protein: CASSLEGWGRETQYF. CDR3 bases: TGTGCCAGCAGCTTAGAGGGCTGGGGGCGAGAGACCCAGTACTTC. The chain has TRBV7-2 and TRBJ2-5; tentatively, D is TRBD1 (6 bases). The CDR3 length is 15 residues. V lost 1 base to trimming and J lost 4 bases, with 13 bases between them. Germline assignment: CDR1 SGHTA and CDR2 FQGNSA.